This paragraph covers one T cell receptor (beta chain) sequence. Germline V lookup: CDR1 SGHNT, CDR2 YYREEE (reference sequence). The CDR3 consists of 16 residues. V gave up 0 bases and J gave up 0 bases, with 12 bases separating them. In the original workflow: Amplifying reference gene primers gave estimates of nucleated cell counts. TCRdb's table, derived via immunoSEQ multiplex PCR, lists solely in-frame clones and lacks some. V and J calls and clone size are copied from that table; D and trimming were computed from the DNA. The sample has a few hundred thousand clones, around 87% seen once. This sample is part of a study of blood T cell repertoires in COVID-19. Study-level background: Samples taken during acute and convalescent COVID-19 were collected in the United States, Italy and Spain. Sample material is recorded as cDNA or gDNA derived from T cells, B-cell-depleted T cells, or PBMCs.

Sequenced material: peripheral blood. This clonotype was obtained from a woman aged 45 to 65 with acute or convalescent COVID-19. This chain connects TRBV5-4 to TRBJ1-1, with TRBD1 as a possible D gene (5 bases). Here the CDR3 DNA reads TGTGCCAGCAGCTTGGGGGGCGAAGCCATGAACACTGAAGCTTTCTTT. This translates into CASSLGGEAMNTEAFF.